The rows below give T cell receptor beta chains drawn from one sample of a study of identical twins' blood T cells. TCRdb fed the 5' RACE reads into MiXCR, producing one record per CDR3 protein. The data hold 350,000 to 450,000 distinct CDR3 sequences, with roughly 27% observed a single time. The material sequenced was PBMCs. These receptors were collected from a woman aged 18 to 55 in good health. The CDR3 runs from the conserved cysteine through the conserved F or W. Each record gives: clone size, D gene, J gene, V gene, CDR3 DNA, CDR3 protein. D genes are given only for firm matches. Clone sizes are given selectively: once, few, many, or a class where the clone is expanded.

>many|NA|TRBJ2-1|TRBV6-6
TGTGCCAGCAGTCCCCGCAACATTCAGGGGCCCTACAATGAGCAGTTCTTC
CASSPRNIQGPYNEQFF
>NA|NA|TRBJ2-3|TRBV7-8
TGTGCCAGCAGCCCTAGGATCTCAGATACGCAGTATTTT
CASSPRISDTQYF
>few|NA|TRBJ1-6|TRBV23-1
TGCGCCAGCAGCCTAGAGGCCGGGACGGAGCGTTGTAATAATTCACCCCTCCACTTT
CASSLEAGTERCNNSPLHF
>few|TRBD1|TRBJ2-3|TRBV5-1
TGCGCCAGCAGCTCCCAGGGGGCGCCAGATACGCAGTATTTT
CASSSQGAPDTQYF
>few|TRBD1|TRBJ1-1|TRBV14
TGTGCCAGCAGCCAATCTAGACAGGGGAAAGGTTCGGACACTGAAGCTTTCTTT
CASSQSRQGKGSDTEAFF
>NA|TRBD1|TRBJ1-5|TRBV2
TGTGCCAGCAGGGGGACAGGGTCTAATCAGCCCCAGCATTTT
CASRGTGSNQPQHF
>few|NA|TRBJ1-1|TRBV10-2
TGCGCCAGCAGTGAAGACGAGACAACCCAAGCTTTCTTT
CASSEDETTQAFF
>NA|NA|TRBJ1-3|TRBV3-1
TGTGCCAGCAGCCAAGGATCGTATCCGTCCTCTGGAAACACCATATATTTT
CASSQGSYPSSGNTIYF
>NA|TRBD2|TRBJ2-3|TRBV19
TGTGCCAGTAGTGTACAGCGGGAGTGCCTTTATACGCAGTATTTT
CASSVQRECLYTQYF
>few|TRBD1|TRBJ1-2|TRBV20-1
TGCAGTGCTCATACAGGGGAGTTGGGGGGCTACACCTTC
CSAHTGELGGYTF
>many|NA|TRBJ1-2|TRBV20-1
TGCAGTGCTATCGAAATACCTAACTATGGCTACACCTTC
CSAIEIPNYGYTF
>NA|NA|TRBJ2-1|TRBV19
TGTGCCAGTACCTCCCCCCGACAGGGAGGAAAGGACAATGAGCAGTTCTTC
CASTSPRQGGKDNEQFF
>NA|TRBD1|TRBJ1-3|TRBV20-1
TGCAGTGCTAGAGAAGCCAGGGGGTCTGGAAACACCATATATTTT
CSAREARGSGNTIYF
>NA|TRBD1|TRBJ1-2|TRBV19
TGTGCCAGTGGGGAACAGGGGATCCAGGGCTACACCTTC
CASGEQGIQGYTF
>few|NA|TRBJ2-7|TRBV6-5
TGTGCCAGCGGGGTGAAAGCCTACGAGCAGTACTTC
CASGVKAYEQYF
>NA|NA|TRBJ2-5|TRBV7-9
TGTGCCAGCAGCTTAGTGAAGGGGGGAAAAGAGACCCAGTACTTC
CASSLVKGGKETQYF
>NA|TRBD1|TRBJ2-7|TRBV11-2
TGTGCCAGCATCCGGACAGGATTCTTCTACGAGCAGTACTTC
CASIRTGFFYEQYF
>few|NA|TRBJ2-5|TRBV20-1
TGCAGTGCTAGTTACCGGTTTAAATCTGGGGAGACCCAGTACTTC
CSASYRFKSGETQYF
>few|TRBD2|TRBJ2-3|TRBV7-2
TGTGCCAGCAGCCAGGGACTAGCGAAAGATACAGATACGCAGTATTTT
CASSQGLAKDTDTQYF
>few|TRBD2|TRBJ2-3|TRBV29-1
TGCAGCGCCAACGAGGCGGGAGAGGATACGCAGTATTTT
CSANEAGEDTQYF
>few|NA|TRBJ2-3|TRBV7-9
TGTGCCAGCAGCTTATTAGTCCCAGATACGCAGTATTTT
CASSLLVPDTQYF
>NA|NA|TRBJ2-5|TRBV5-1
TGCGCTAGCAGTGATGTAACTTCGGCCGAGACCCAGTACTTC
CASSDVTSAETQYF
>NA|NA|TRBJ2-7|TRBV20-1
TGCAGTGCTAGGAGGGCCGGAGCCTACGAGCAGTACTTC
CSARRAGAYEQYF
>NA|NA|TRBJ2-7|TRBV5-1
TGCGCCAGCAGCTTCGGGCTAGCGTTTTCCTACGAGCAGTACTTC
CASSFGLAFSYEQYF
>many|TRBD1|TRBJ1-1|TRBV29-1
TGCAGCGTCCAGGGACAGGGCAACACTGAAGCTTTCTTT
CSVQGQGNTEAFF
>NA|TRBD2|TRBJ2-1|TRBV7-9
TGTGCCAGCAGCTTAGTACTAGCGGGGCACAATGAGCAGTTCTTC
CASSLVLAGHNEQFF
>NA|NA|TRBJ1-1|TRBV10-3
TGTGCCATCAGTGTTGGGGATAGGTCTGAAGCTTTCTTT
CAISVGDRSEAFF
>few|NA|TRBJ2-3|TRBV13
TGTGCCAGCAGCCTTACTCGACTTGGGTCCACAGATACGCAGTATTTT
CASSLTRLGSTDTQYF
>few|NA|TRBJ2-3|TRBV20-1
TGCAGCTTAGCCCAGAGTGGGATCGTGGCAGATACGCAGTATTTT
CSLAQSGIVADTQYF
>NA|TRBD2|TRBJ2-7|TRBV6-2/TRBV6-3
TGTGCCAGCAGTTACGATTGGGGGCTAGCGGGAGGACGGTTCTACGAGCAGTACTTC
CASSYDWGLAGGRFYEQYF
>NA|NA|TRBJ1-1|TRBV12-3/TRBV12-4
TGTGCCAGCACCTCCGCCAGGGGAACGGGTGAAGCTTTCTTT
CASTSARGTGEAFF
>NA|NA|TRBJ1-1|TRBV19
TGTGCCAGTATCCCCCATAGCTGGTCCGCTGAAGCTTTCTTT
CASIPHSWSAEAFF
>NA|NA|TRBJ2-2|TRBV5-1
TGCGCCAGCAGCTTGGTAACAGGGAGGGAGCTGTTTTTT
CASSLVTGRELFF
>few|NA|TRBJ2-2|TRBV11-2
TGTGCCAGCAGCTTAGATCAGACTTCCGGGGAGCTGTTTTTT
CASSLDQTSGELFF
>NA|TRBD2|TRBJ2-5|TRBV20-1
TGCAGTGCGACCCTAGCGGGGGTTCGAGAGACCCAGTACTTC
CSATLAGVRETQYF